This record concerns one T cell receptor beta chain sequence. Its specificity is unknown. This sample was taken from a study of lymphopenia after photon versus proton radiotherapy. Germline V gene data show CDR1 as SNHLY and CDR2 as FYNNEI. Trimming removed 6 bases from V and 6 bases from J, with 6 bases in between. The CDR3 contains 10 residues. Sequenced by immunoSEQ multiplex PCR; TCRdb stores in-frame clones only, minus some. The data hold 160,000 or so clones, with 80% to 90% observed a single time. General study results and limits: Larger post-nadir TCR diversity loss correlated inversely with survival in deceased patients. Survival link was tested only in deceased patients; proton benefit remains a possibility. After lymphocyte nadir, photon-treated repertoires showed oligoclonal expansion, especially CD8+ Temra.

The receptor's source is a man aged 50-59 years with gastric cancer. The V and J genes are TRBV2 and TRBJ2-7; either TRBD1 or TRBD2 may supply D (5 bases each). The material sequenced was peripheral blood, taken from a patient treated with photon-based radiotherapy. The CDR3 protein is CASRGTEQYF. In DNA, the CDR3 is TGTGCCAGCAGAGGGACCGAGCAGTACTTC.